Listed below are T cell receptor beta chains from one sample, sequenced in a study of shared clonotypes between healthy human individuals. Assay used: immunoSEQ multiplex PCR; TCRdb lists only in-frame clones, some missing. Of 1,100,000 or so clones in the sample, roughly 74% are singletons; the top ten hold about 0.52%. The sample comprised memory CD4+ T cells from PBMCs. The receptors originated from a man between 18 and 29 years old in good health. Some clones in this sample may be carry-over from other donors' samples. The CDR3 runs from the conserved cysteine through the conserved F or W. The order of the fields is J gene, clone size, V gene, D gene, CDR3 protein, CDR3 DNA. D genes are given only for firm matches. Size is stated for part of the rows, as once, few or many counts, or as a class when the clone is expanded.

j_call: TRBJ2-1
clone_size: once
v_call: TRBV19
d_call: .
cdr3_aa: CASSRGLASEGNEQFF
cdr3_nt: TGTGCCAGTAGTAGAGGGTTAGCGTCAGAGGGGAATGAGCAGTTCTTC

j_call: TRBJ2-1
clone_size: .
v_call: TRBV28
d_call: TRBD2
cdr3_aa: CASSPASGRGYNEQFF
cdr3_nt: TGTGCCAGCAGCCCCGCTAGCGGGAGGGGGTACAATGAGCAGTTCTTC

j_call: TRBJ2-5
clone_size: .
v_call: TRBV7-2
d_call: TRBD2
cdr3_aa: CASSLALSGGETQYF
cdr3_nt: TGTGCCAGCAGCTTAGCGCTAAGCGGGGGGGAGACCCAGTACTTC

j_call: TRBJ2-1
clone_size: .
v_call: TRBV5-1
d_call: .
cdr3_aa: CASSLDTYNEQFF
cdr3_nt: TGCGCCAGCAGCTTGGATACCTACAATGAGCAGTTCTTC

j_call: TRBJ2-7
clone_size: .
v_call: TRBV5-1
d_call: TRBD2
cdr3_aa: CASSIGTSVYYEQYF
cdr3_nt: TGCGCCAGCAGCATTGGGACTAGCGTTTACTACGAGCAGTACTTC

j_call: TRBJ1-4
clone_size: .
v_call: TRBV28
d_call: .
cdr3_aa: CASSLDPLNGEKLFF
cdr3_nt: TGTGCCAGCAGTCTCGACCCATTAAATGGCGAAAAACTGTTTTTT

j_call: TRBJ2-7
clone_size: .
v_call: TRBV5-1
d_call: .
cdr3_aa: CASSPTRHEQYF
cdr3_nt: TGCGCCAGCAGCCCGACTAGACACGAGCAGTACTTC

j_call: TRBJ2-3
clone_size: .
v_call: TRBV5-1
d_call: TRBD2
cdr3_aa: CASSFLTSGGTDTQYF
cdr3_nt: TGCGCCAGCAGCTTCCTGACTAGCGGAGGCACAGATACGCAGTATTTT

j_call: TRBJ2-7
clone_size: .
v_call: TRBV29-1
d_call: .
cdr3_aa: CSVEVLPNEQYF
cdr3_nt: TGCAGCGTTGAGGTTCTCCCTAACGAGCAGTACTTC

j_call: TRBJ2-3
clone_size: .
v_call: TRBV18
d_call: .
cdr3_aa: CASSTTTGSSTDTQYF
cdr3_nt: TGTGCCAGCTCAACCACGACAGGTTCTAGCACAGATACGCAGTATTTT

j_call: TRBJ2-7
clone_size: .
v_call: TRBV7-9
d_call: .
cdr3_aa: CASSLGPSPLEQYF
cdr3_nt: TGTGCCAGCAGCTTAGGTCCTAGCCCCCTCGAGCAGTACTTC

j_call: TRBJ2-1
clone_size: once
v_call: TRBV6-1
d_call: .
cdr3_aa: CASSSFYEQFF
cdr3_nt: TGTGCCAGCAGTTCCTTTTATGAGCAGTTCTTC

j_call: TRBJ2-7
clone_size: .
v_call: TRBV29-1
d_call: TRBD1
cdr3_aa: CSVTGTGTPEQYF
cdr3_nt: TGCAGCGTGACGGGGACAGGGACCCCCGAGCAGTACTTC

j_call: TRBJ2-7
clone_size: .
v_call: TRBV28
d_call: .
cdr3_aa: CASSVLVLGEQYF
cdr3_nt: TGTGCCAGCAGTGTTCTAGTGCTGGGCGAGCAGTACTTC

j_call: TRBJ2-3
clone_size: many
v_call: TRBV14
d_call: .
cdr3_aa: CASSHRGRGLVPDTQYF
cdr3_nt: TGTGCCAGCAGCCATCGGGGGAGGGGGCTAGTCCCAGATACGCAGTATTTT

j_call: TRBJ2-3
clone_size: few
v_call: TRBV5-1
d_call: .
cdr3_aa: CASSPDRTIITYTQYF
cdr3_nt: TGCGCCAGCAGCCCCGACAGGACCATTATTACCTATACGCAGTATTTT

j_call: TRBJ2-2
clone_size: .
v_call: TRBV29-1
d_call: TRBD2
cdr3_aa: CSVRLAGANTGELFF
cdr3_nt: TGCAGCGTCCGACTAGCGGGGGCGAACACCGGGGAGCTGTTTTTT

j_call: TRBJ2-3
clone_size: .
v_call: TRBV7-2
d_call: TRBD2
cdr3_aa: CASSFPSGSMGTDTQYF
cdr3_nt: TGTGCCAGCAGCTTTCCTAGCGGATCAATGGGTACAGATACGCAGTATTTT

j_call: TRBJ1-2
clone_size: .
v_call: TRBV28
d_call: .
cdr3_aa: CASSLRDPIDGYTF
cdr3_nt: TGTGCCAGCAGTTTACGCGACCCGATAGATGGCTACACCTTC

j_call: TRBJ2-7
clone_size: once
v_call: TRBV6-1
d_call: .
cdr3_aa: CASSPRGGEQYF
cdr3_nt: TGTGCCAGCAGTCCTAGGGGGGGTGAGCAGTACTTC

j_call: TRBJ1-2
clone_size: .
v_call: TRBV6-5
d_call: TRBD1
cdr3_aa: CASSYSNRGSYGYTF
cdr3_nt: TGTGCCAGCAGTTACTCGAACAGGGGTTCCTATGGCTACACCTTC

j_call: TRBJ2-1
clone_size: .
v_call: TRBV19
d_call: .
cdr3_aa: CASSPGSSYNEQFF
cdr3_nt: TGTGCCAGTAGTCCGGGAAGCTCCTACAATGAGCAGTTCTTC

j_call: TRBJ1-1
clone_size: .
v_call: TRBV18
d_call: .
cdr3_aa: CASSPNRPEPGAFF
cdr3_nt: TGTGCCAGCTCACCAAACCGGCCGGAGCCTGGGGCTTTCTTT

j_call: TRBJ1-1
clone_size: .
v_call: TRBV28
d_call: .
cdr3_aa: CASSAIYEAFF
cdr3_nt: TGTGCCAGCAGTGCCATCTATGAAGCTTTCTTT

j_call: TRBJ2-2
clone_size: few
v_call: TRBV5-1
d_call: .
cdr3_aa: CASSLDPSTGELFF
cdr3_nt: TGCGCCAGCAGCTTGGACCCTTCCACCGGGGAGCTGTTTTTT

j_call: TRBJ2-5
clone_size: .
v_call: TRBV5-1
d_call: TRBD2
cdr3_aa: CASSVTSGMETQYF
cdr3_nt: TGCGCCAGCAGCGTGACTAGCGGGATGGAGACCCAGTACTTC

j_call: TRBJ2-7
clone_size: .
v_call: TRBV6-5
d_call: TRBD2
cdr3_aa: CASRTSGNYEQYF
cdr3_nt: TGTGCCAGCCGGACTAGCGGGAACTACGAGCAGTACTTC

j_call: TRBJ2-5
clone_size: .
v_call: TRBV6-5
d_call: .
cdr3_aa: CASSYSSGLAQYF
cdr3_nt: TGTGCCAGCAGTTACTCTTCAGGGTTGGCCCAGTACTTC

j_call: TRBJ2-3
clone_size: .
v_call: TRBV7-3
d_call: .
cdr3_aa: CASSLSSTDTQYF
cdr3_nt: TGTGCCAGCAGCTTAAGTAGCACAGATACGCAGTATTTT

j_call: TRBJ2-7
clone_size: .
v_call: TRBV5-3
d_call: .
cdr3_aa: CARSLRRGRAYEQYF
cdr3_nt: TGTGCCAGAAGCTTGAGGCGGGGACGCGCCTACGAGCAGTACTTC

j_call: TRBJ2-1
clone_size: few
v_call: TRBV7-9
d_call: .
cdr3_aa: CASINAGSSYNEQFF
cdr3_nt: TGTGCCAGCATCAACGCGGGAAGCTCCTACAATGAGCAGTTCTTC

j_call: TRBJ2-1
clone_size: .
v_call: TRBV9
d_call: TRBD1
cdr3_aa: CASSAHGTAYNEQFF
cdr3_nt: TGTGCCAGCAGCGCCCACGGGACAGCCTACAATGAGCAGTTCTTC

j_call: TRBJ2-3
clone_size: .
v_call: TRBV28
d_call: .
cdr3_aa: CASTQRDTQYF
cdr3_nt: TGTGCCAGCACTCAAAGGGATACGCAGTATTTT

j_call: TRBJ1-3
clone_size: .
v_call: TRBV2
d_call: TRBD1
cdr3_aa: CASSGRQGRGNTIYF
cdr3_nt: TGTGCCAGCAGTGGAAGACAGGGACGAGGAAACACCATATATTTT

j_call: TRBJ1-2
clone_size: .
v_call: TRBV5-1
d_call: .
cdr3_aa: CASSLGPGEGVGYTF
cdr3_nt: TGCGCCAGCAGCTTGGGCCCGGGTGAAGGAGTTGGCTACACCTTC

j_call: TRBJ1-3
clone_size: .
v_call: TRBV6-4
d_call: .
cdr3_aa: CASSEPPGAGNTIYF
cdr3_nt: TGTGCCAGCAGTGAACCTCCCGGGGCTGGAAACACCATATATTTT

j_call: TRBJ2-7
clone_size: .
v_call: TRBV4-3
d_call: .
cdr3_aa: CASSQDLSTQYEQYF
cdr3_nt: TGCGCCAGCAGCCAAGATCTTAGTACCCAGTACGAGCAGTACTTC